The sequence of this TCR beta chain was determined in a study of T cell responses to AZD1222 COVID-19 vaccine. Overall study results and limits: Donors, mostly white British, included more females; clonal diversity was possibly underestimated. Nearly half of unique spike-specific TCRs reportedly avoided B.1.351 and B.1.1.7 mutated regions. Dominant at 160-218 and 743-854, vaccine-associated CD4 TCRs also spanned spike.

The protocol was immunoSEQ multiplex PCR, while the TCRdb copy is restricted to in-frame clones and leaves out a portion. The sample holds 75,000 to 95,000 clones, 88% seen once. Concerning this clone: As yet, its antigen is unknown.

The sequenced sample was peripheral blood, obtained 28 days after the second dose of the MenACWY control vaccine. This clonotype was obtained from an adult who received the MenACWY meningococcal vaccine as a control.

In nucleotides, the CDR3 is TGTGCCTGGAGCCGCGGGGCAACGGGGCCCACTGAAGCTTTCTTT. It is translated as CAWSRGATGPTEAFF. This chain connects TRBV30 to TRBJ1-1; weak D call: TRBD1 (5 bases). Germline V gene data show CDR1 as GTSNPN and CDR2 as SVGIG (reference sequence). The CDR3 runs to 15 residues. Deletions cut 3 bases from V and 4 bases from J, with 18 bases between.